This T cell receptor (beta chain) was identified during a study of blood T cell repertoires in COVID-19 (dated by TCRdb to about 2020). With regard to the full study: Collaborator samples came from the United States, Italy and Spain and covered acute and convalescent phases of COVID-19. The prospective study material was composed of cDNA or gDNA derived from T cells, B-cell-depleted T cells, or PBMCs. Deeply sampled blood TCRbeta repertoires from subjects exposed to, actively infected with, or recovered from COVID-19 were included in the dataset. The repertoires were released in a freely available public database intended as a resource for research on the immune response to SARS-CoV-2. The samples were drawn from the first 160 participants of the ongoing ImmuneRACE study and from 1,254 subjects provided by 6 global collaborators. The sample metadata nearly always contained a de-identified subject ID, COVID-19 status, age in years and sex. HLA class I and class II types, where available, came from metadata supplied by the sample provider rather than from assay-based typing.

Overall study outcomes, separate from this receptor: The quantity of clinical and demographic metadata differed by source and by participant and was supplied without curation.

TCRbeta CDR3 regions were amplified from genomic DNA using the immunoSEQ Assay, a bias-controlled multiplex PCR. On the authors' methods: The number of nucleated cells in each sample was estimated by amplification of reference gene primers within the assay. To quantify the absolute abundance of each unique TCRbeta CDR3 rearrangement, sequence reads were collapsed and filtered. For each sample, productive Simpson clonality was calculated by taking the square root of Simpson's diversity index across productive rearrangements. The table was pulled from immuneACCESS by TCRdb, which kept in-frame rearrangements only. Such tables lose some clones; where checked, under half of the loss comes from unresolved V genes, and the rest has no known cause. D and trimming come from the DNA, and the V and J calls and clone size come from that table. The sample has under 200,000 clones on record, 85% to 90% of them singletons. The ten biggest clones cover approximately 0.5% of the sample.

At the junction V is shortened by 2 bases and J by 4 bases, with 14 bases in between. The germline V gene sets CDR1 to KGHSH and CDR2 to LQKENI. Spanning cysteine to phenylalanine, the CDR3 consists of 15 amino acids. Kept here is only the CDR3 DNA, which spans 45 bases and is read in frame from base 1. To note about this clone: Its antigen remains undetermined. Base qualities are not provided; no much larger clone lies one nucleotide away.

At one collaborating source in Seattle, patients were enrolled during active infection and were followed longitudinally through the course of disease. Collaborating institutions collected whole blood in K2EDTA tubes following their own protocols. Collaborator samples were shipped for TCRbeta analysis as frozen whole blood, isolated PBMCs, or DNA extracted from either sample type. The sequencing input was peripheral blood. Recombination linked TRBV18 to TRBJ1-1; the D gene is perhaps TRBD1, from 6 matching bases. The clonotype originates from a man aged 60-69 years with COVID-19, enrolled during active disease. The bases are TGTGCCAGCTCACCAGTGGGGGCGCAGGTCACTGAAGCTTTCTTT. Its translation is CASSPVGAQVTEAFF.